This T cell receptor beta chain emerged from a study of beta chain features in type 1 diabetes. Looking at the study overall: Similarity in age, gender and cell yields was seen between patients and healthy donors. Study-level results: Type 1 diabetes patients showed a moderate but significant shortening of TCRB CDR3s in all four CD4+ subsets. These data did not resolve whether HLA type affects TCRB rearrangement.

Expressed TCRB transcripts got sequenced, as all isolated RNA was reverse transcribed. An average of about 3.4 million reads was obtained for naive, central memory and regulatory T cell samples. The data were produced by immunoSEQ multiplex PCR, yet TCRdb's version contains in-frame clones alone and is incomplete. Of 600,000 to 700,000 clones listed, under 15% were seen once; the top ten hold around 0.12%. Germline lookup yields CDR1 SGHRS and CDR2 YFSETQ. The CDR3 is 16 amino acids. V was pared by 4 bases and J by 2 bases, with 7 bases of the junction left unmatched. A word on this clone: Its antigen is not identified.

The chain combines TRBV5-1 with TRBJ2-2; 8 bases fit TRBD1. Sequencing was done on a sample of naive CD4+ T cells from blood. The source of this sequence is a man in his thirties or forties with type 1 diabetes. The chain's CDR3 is CASSNRDRRNTGELFF. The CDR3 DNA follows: TGCGCCAGCAGCAATCGGGACAGGCGAAACACCGGGGAGCTGTTTTTT.